The T cell receptor beta chain under discussion was sequenced for a study of T cell responses to AZD1222 COVID-19 vaccine. Study results and caveats: Clonal diversity was possibly underestimated; the donors were predominantly white British and more often female. Spike regions recognized by vaccine-associated CD4 TCRs spanned the protein, led by 160-218 and 743-854. Among spike-specific TCRs, nearly half reportedly target unmutated variant regions.

Worth noting for this clone: Antigen unknown.

The repertoire was sequenced with immunoSEQ multiplex PCR; TCRdb's copy has only in-frame clones and lacks some. In the table there are roughly 150,000 clones, around nine tenths of which are singletons. Germline loops: CDR1 MNHEY, CDR2 SVGAGI. Trimming pared 4 bases from V and 2 bases from J, leaving 8 bases between. The CDR3 consists of 13 residues. The material sequenced was peripheral blood, taken on day 0 of AZD1222 vaccination. The receptor was isolated from an adult in good health. The J gene is TRBJ1-2, the V gene TRBV6-5, with D possibly matching TRBD1 (5 bases). The CDR3 sequence is CASSLGGNYGYTF. The CDR3 DNA reads TGTGCCAGCAGTTTGGGGGGGAACTATGGCTACACCTTC.